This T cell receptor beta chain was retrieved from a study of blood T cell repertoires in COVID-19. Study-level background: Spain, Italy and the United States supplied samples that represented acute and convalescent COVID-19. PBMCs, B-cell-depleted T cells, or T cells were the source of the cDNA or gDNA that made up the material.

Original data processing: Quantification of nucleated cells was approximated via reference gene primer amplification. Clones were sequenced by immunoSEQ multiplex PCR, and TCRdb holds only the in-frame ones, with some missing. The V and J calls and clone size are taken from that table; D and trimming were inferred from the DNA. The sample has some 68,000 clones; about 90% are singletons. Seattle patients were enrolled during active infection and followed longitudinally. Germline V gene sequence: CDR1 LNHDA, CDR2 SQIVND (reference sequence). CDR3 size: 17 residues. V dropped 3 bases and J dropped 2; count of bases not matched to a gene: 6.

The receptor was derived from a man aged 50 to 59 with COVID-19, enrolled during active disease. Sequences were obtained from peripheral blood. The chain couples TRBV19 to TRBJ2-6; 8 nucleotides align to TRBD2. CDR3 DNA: TGTGCCAGTAGTATGAACCCCGGGGGGGCTGGGGCCAACGTCCTGACTTTC. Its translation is CASSMNPGGAGANVLTF. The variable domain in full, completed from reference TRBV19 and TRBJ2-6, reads DGGITQSPKYLFRKEGQNVTLSCEQNLNHDAMYWYRQDPGQGLRLIYYSQIVNDFQKGDIAEGYSVSREKKESFPLTVTSAQKNPTAFYLCASSMNPGGAGANVLTFGAGSRLTVL.